This TCR beta chain was sequenced in a study of shared clonotypes between healthy human individuals. Assay: immunoSEQ multiplex PCR; the TCRdb copy retains only in-frame clones and omits some. The repertoire includes approximately 600,000 clones, about 95% of them detected once, and around 0.11% sits in the top ten. The naive CD8 fraction comprised CD45RO-negative cells positively selected for CCR7 and excluded terminally differentiated effector memory CD45RA+ cells. Germline loops: CDR1 MNHEY, CDR2 SMNVEV (reference sequence). The CDR3 totals 16 residues. With V trimmed by 6 bases and J by 4 bases, 9 bases remained unmatched.

The chain is built from TRBV27 and TRBJ2-3, with 11 bases lining up with TRBD2. This sequence was found in a woman aged 30 to 39 in good health. Sequences were obtained from naive CD8+ T cells sorted from blood. The CDR3 DNA follows: TGTGCCAGCAGCCGGAACCTAGCGGGAGGACCAGATACGCAGTATTTT. Amino acid sequence: CASSRNLAGGPDTQYF.